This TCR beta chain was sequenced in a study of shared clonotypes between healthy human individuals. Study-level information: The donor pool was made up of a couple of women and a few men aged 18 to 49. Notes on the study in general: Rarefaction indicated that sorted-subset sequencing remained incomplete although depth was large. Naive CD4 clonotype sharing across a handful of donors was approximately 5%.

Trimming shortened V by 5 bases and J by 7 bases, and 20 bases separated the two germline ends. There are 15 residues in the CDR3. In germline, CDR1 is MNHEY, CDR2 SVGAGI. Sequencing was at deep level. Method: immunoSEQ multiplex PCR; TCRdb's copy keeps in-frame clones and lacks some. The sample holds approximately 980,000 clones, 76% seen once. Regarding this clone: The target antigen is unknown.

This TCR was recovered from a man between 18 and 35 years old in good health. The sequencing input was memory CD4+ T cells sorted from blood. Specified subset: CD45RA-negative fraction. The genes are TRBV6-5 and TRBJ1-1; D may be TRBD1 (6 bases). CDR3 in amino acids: CASSPNFKMTGEAFF. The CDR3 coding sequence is TGTGCCAGCAGTCCCAACTTCAAGATGACAGGTGAAGCTTTCTTT.